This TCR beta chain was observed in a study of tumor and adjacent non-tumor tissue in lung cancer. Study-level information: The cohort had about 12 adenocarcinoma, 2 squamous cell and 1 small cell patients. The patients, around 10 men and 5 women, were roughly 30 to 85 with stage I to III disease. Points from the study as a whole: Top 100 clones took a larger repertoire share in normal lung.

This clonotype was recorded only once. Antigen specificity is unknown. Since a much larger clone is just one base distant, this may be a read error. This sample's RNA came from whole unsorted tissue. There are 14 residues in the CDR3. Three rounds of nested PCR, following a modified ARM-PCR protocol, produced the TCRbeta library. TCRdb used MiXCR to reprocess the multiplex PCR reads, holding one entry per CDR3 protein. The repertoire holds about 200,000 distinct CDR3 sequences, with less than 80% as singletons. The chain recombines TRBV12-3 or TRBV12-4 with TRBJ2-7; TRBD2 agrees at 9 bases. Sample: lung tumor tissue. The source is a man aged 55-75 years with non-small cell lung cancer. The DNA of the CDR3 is TGTGCCAGCAGTTATAGCGGGAGTGGTTCCGAGCAGTGCTTC. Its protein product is CASSYSGSGSEQCF.